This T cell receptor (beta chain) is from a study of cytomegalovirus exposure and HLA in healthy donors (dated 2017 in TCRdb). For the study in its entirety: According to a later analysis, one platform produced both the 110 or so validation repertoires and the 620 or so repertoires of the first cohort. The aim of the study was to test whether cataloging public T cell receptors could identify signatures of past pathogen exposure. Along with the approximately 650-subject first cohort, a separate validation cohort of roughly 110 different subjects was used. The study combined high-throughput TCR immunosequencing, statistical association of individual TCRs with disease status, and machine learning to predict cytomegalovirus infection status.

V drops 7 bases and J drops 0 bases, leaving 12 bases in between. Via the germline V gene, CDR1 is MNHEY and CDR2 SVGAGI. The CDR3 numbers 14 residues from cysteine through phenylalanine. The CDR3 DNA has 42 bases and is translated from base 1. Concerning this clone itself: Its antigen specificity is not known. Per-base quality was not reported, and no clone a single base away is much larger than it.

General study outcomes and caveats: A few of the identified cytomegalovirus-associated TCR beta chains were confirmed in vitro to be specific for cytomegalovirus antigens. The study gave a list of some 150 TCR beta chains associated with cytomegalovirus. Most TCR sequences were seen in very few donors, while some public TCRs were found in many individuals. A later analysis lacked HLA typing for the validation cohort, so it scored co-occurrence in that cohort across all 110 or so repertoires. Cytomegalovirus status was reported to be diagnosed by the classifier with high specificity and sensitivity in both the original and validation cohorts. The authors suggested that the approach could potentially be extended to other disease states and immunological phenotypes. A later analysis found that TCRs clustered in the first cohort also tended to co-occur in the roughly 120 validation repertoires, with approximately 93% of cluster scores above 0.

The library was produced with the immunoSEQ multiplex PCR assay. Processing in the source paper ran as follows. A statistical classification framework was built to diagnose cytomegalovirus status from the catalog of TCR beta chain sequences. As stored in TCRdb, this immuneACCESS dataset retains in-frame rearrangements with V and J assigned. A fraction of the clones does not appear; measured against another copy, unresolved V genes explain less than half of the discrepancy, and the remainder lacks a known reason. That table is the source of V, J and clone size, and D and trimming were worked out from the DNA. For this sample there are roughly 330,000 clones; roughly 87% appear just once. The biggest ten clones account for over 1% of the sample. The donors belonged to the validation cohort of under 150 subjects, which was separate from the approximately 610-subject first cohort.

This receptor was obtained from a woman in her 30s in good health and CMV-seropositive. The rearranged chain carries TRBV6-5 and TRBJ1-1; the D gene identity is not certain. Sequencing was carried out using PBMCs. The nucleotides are TGTGCCAGCATATCGGGCAGTTTGAACACTGAAGCTTTCTTT. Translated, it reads CASISGSLNTEAFF.